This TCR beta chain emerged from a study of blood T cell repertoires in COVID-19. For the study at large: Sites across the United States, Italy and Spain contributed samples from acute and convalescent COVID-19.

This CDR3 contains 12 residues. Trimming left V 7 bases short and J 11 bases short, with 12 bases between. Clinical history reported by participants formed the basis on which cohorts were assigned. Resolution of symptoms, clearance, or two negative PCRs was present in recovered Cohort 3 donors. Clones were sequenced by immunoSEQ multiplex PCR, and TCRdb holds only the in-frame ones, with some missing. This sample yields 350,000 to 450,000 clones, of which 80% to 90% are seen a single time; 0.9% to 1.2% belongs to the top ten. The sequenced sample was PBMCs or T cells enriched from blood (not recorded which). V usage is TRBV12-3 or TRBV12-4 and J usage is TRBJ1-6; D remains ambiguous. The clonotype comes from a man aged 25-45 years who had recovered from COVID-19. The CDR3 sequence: CASKSDGTPLHF. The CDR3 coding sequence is TGTGCCAGCAAATCGGACGGGACACCCCTCCACTTT.